The 27 T cell receptor beta chains reported below all come from one sample, sequenced in a study of cytomegalovirus exposure and HLA in healthy donors. This PCR relied on a set of 60 Vbeta primers and 13 Jbeta primers. This table comes from immunoSEQ multiplex PCR, and its TCRdb copy is limited to in-frame clones, with some not included. The data hold over 65,000 clones, with about four fifths observed a single time. Sequenced sample: PBMCs. The receptors come from a woman aged 40 to 50 in good health and CMV-seropositive.

This clone was found a few times. The chain joins TRBV5-6 to TRBJ1-1; 11 bases align to TRBD1. Trimming cost V 4 bases and J 4 bases; bases outside gene matches: 6. Per the germline V gene, CDR1 is SGHDT and CDR2 is YYEEEE. The CDR3 has 15 amino acids. The CDR3 coding sequence is TGTGCCAGCAGCGGTGGACAGGGGGCAGGCACTGAAGCTTTCTTT. This gives the protein CASSGGQGAGTEAFF.

The chain carries TRBV5-1 and TRBJ1-6; 10 bases map to TRBD1. Germline V gene data show CDR1 as SGHRS and CDR2 as YFSETQ. This CDR3 is built from 15 residues. J lost 7 bases, V lost 8 bases, and 9 bases had no gene match. The CDR3 loop is CASNRAGQGNSPLHF. The CDR3 DNA reads as TGCGCCAGTAACAGAGCGGGACAGGGGAATTCACCCCTCCACTTT.

This clone was found a few times. This rearrangement joins TRBV29-1 to TRBJ1-2; TRBD1 aligns across 7 bases. Germline CDR1 and CDR2: SQVTM and ANQGSEA. The CDR3 contains 17 residues. V dropped 5 bases and J dropped 6; count of bases not matched to a gene: 21. The CDR3 reads CSVLEASGQVGNHGYTF. Here the CDR3 DNA reads TGCAGCGTTTTGGAGGCTTCCGGACAGGTCGGGAACCATGGCTACACCTTC. The full variable domain, with the rest looked up from reference TRBV29-1 and TRBJ1-2, is SAVISQKPSRDICQRGTSLTIQCQVDSQVTMMFWYRQQPGQSLTLIATANQGSEATYESGFVIDKFPISRPNLTFSTLTVSNMSPEDSSIYLCSVLEASGQVGNHGYTFGSGTRLTVV.

A few counts support this clone. This chain connects TRBV4-1 to TRBJ2-2; 13 nucleotides line up with TRBD2. The germline V gene encodes CDR1 MGHRA and CDR2 YSYEKL. Trimming removed 1 base from V and 5 bases from J; junction bases left unmatched: 1. The length of the CDR3 is 16 residues. CDR3 nucleotide sequence: TGCGCCAGCAGCCAAGGGGGACTAGCGGGGACCGGGGAGCTGTTTTTT. It yields the protein CASSQGGLAGTGELFF.

V gene TRBV9 combines with J gene TRBJ2-2; possibly TRBD2 for D (5 bases). The CDR3 covers 14 residues. V was shortened by 7 bases and J by 0 bases, with 10 bases between the two germline ends. Germline CDR1 SGDLS, CDR2 YYNGEE. CDR3 in DNA: TGTGCCAGCGGTTCGCGGGCGAACACCGGGGAGCTGTTTTTT. This gives the protein CASGSRANTGELFF. The full variable domain, rest sourced from reference TRBV9 and TRBJ2-2, is DSGVTQTPKHLITATGQRVTLRCSPRSGDLSVYWYQQSLDQGLQFLIQYYNGEERAKGNILERFSAQQFPDLHSELNLSSLELGDSALYFCASGSRANTGELFFGEGSRLTVL.

The chain employs TRBV5-1 and TRBJ1-6, with TRBD1 matching over 9 bases. J lost 10 bases, V lost 4 bases, and 6 bases had no gene match. The CDR3 totals 14 residues. Germline V gene lookup returns CDR1 SGHRS and CDR2 YFSETQ. The CDR3 DNA reads TGCGCCAGCAGCACCCGACAGGGGGAGTCACCCCTCCACTTT. Encoded protein: CASSTRQGESPLHF.

The J gene is TRBJ1-2, the V gene TRBV7-8; 10 bases are shared with TRBD1. Losses at the gene ends were 1 base for V and 6 bases for J; bases not matched to a gene: 14. The CDR3 totals 18 residues. Germline V gene sequence: CDR1 SGHVS, CDR2 FQNEAQ. CDR3 sequence reads: CASSLGGLGTGDAHGYTF. The CDR3 DNA reads TGTGCCAGCAGCTTAGGGGGTTTAGGGACAGGGGACGCTCATGGCTACACCTTC.

The chain employs TRBV27 and TRBJ1-2; possibly TRBD1 for D (5 bases). The ends were cut back, 7 bases at V and 8 bases at J, with 23 bases in the middle. The germline V gene encodes CDR1 MNHEY and CDR2 SMNVEV (reference sequence). This CDR3 is 15 amino acids long. Here the CDR3 DNA reads TGTGCCAGCACCTTAAGGTGGCGTCAGGGTGGCGGCTACACCTTC. Translating gives CASTLRWRQGGGYTF.

The count of this clone is one. The chain recombines TRBV19 with TRBJ2-7, with a weak D call TRBD1 (6 bases). V lost 3 bases to trimming and J lost 3 bases, with 15 bases between them. Germline V gene sequence: CDR1 LNHDA, CDR2 SQIVND (reference sequence). This CDR3 has 15 residues. The CDR3 sequence is CASSMFAGAGYEQYF. The CDR3 bases are TGTGCCAGTAGTATGTTTGCAGGGGCAGGCTACGAGCAGTACTTC. Based on the CDR3 plus reference TRBV19 and TRBJ2-7, the full variable domain is DGGITQSPKYLFRKEGQNVTLSCEQNLNHDAMYWYRQDPGQGLRLIYYSQIVNDFQKGDIAEGYSVSREKKESFPLTVTSAQKNPTAFYLCASSMFAGAGYEQYFGPGTRLTVT.

The chain employs TRBV28 and TRBJ2-7; 10 nucleotides agree with TRBD1. Germline values: CDR1 MDHEN, CDR2 SYDVKM. J lost 2 bases, V lost 6 bases, and 4 bases had no gene match. There are 14 residues in the CDR3. The CDR3 loop reads CASSQTGGPYEQYF. The CDR3 DNA follows: TGTGCCAGCAGCCAGACAGGGGGCCCCTACGAGCAGTACTTC.

The chain uses TRBV6-1 and TRBJ2-2, with D maybe TRBD2 (5 bases). Trimming took off 8 bases at V and 12 bases at J, with 16 bases between the two ends. The CDR3 runs to 12 residues. Germline CDR1 reads MNHNS; CDR2 reads SASEGT. The CDR3 loop is CASASPPGKLFF. CDR3 in DNA: TGTGCCAGCGCCTCTCCCCCGGGAAAGCTGTTTTTT.

The chain carries TRBV5-8 and TRBJ1-1; no clear D. CDR3 length: 12 amino acids. Trimming cost V 2 bases and J 10 bases, with 12 bases left between them. Germline CDR1 and CDR2: SGHTS and YDEGEE. In DNA form, the CDR3 reads TGTGCCAGCAGCTTAAGGAGGTCCGGAGCTTTCTTT. Residues: CASSLRRSGAFF.

J is TRBJ2-1 and V is TRBV4-3, with TRBD2 identical over 10 bases. CDR1 is LGHNA, CDR2 YSLEER, per germline. J lost 5 bases, V lost 0 bases, and 7 bases had no gene match. The CDR3 has 17 amino acids. The CDR3 region has the DNA TGCGCCAGCAGCCAAGAATTGAGCGGGAGGGCCGACAATGAGCAGTTCTTC. Translated, it gives CASSQELSGRADNEQFF.

This clone was recorded once. V gene TRBV4-1 combines with J gene TRBJ1-2, with 8 positions matching TRBD1. Trimming removed 3 bases from V and 6 bases from J; junction bases left unmatched: 3. The CDR3 runs to 13 residues. Germline CDR1 reads MGHRA; CDR2 reads YSYEKL. CDR3 region: CASSQDRADGYTF. The CDR3 bases are TGCGCCAGCAGCCAGGACAGGGCGGATGGCTACACCTTC.

This chain uses TRBV15 with TRBJ1-4; weak D call: TRBD1 (5 bases). This CDR3 contains 16 residues. Trimming cost V 0 bases and J 7 bases, with 15 bases left between them. Germline V lookup: CDR1 LNHNV, CDR2 YYDKDF (reference sequence). The CDR3 coding sequence is TGTGCCACCAGCAGAGATCCGGCCAGGGAGGGTGAAAAACTGTTTTTT. The encoded protein is CATSRDPAREGEKLFF.

The gene calls are TRBV28 and TRBJ1-2; TRBD1 matches at 9 bases. The CDR3 extends over 13 amino acids. Trimming took 7 bases from V and 8 from J; bases not matched to a gene: 8. CDR1 MDHEN and CDR2 SYDVKM come from the germline V gene. DNA of the CDR3: TGTGCCAGCAAAGGACAGGGGAGGGTCGGCTACACCTTC. Protein product: CASKGQGRVGYTF.

The CDR3 DNA follows: TGTGCCAGCAGCTTACCGACAGGGGGCTATGGCTACACCTTC. Encoded protein: CASSLPTGGYGYTF. The chain uses TRBV7-9 and TRBJ1-2, with 9 bases lining up with TRBD1. V lost 2 bases and J lost 4; bases outside the gene matches: 2. Germline V gene lookup returns CDR1 SEHNR and CDR2 FQNEAQ (reference sequence). The CDR3 runs to 14 residues.

The genes are TRBV28 and TRBJ2-7, with D perhaps TRBD1 (7 bases). The germline V gene encodes CDR1 MDHEN and CDR2 SYDVKM. Trimming cost V 9 bases and J 7 bases, with 19 bases left between them. There are 13 residues in the CDR3. CDR3 loop: CASRDSGPVEQYF. CDR3 sequence (DNA): TGTGCCAGTCGGGACAGCGGGCCAGTAGAGCAGTACTTC.

This clone has more than one count but fewer than ten. The rearrangement joins TRBV27 to TRBJ1-4; D is undetermined. V was shortened by 6 bases and J by 10 bases, with 18 bases between the two germline ends. This CDR3 is built from 14 residues. Germline V gene sequence: CDR1 MNHEY, CDR2 SMNVEV (reference sequence). The CDR3 sequence: CASSPNSTPRKLFF. The CDR3 DNA reads as TGTGCCAGCAGCCCGAACTCTACTCCCCGAAAACTGTTTTTT.

This chain connects TRBV5-1 to TRBJ2-3; possibly TRBD2 for D (5 bases). Trimming left V 0 bases short and J 6 bases short, with 11 bases between. The CDR3 loop spans 14 amino acids. Germline V gene lookup returns CDR1 SGHRS and CDR2 YFSETQ. CDR3 nucleotide sequence: TGCGCCAGCAGCTTGGCTCTAGAGCGGGATACGCAGTATTTT. The encoded protein is CASSLALERDTQYF.

The chain recombines TRBV6-1 with TRBJ2-7, with no clear D. Germline V gene data show CDR1 as MNHNS and CDR2 as SASEGT. The CDR3 length is 14 residues. V shed 7 bases and J shed 0 bases, with 13 bases lying between them. This chain's CDR3 is CASIPDTYSYEQYF. The CDR3 region has the DNA TGTGCCAGCATCCCCGACACTTACTCCTACGAGCAGTACTTC.

The J gene is TRBJ1-2, the V gene TRBV5-8; D not certain. V shed 0 bases and J shed 4 bases, with 13 bases lying between them. Per the germline V gene, CDR1 is SGHTS and CDR2 is YDEGEE. The CDR3 totals 15 residues. The CDR3: CASSLVRGQTYGYTF. CDR3 bases: TGTGCCAGCAGCTTGGTACGCGGGCAGACCTATGGCTACACCTTC.

About this clone itself: At one of its ends the junction is not consistent with the germline gene, which may arise from a read error. Other DNA sequences of this sample code for an identical CDR3. The J gene is TRBJ1-5, the V gene TRBV19; 7 nucleotides align to TRBD1. Looked up from germline, CDR1 is LNHDA and CDR2 is SQIVND (reference sequence). CDR3 length equals 16 residues. The CDR3 spells CASSIARTGGNQPQHF. The CDR3, as DNA: TGTGCCAGCAGTATAGCCCGGACAGGAGGGAATCAGCCCCAGCATTTT.

This chain joins TRBV5-1 and TRBJ2-1; TRBD1 might be the D (5 bases). Trimming pared 3 bases from V and 6 bases from J, leaving 25 bases between. The CDR3 is made up of 18 amino acids. Germline CDR1 reads SGHRS; CDR2 reads YFSETQ. The CDR3 sequence is CASSSPPTRTFTPNEQFF. DNA for the CDR3: TGCGCCAGCAGCTCTCCCCCTACAAGGACATTCACTCCCAATGAGCAGTTCTTC.

The chain couples TRBV6-1 to TRBJ1-4; no clear D gene. The V end lost 2 bases, the J end lost 0 bases, and 16 bases lay between the germline ends. Germline assignment: CDR1 MNHNS and CDR2 SASEGT. There are 18 residues in the CDR3. The CDR3: CASSEMSFFSATNEKLFF. In nucleotides, the CDR3 is TGTGCCAGCAGTGAAATGAGTTTCTTCTCCGCAACTAATGAAAAACTGTTTTTT.

The CDR3 loop is CATSRPDRISEAFF. DNA for the CDR3: TGTGCCACCAGCAGACCAGACAGGATCTCTGAAGCTTTCTTT. The rearrangement uses TRBV15 and TRBJ1-1; D is perhaps TRBD1 (6 bases). The ends were cut back, 2 bases at V and 6 bases at J, with 13 bases in the middle. The V gene's germline CDR1 is LNHNV and CDR2 YYDKDF (reference sequence). The CDR3 runs to 14 residues. The entire variable domain, with the rest obtained from reference TRBV15 and TRBJ1-1, is as follows: DAMVIQNPRYQVTQFGKPVTLSCSQTLNHNVMYWYQQKSSQAPKLLFHYYDKDFNNEADTPDNFQSRRPNTSFCFLDIRSPGLGDTAMYLCATSRPDRISEAFFGQGTRLTVV.

The chain joins TRBV28 to TRBJ2-5, with 12 bases matching TRBD2. The CDR3 is 15 residues long. The junction had 5 bases not matched to a gene; V was cut back by 5 bases and J by 4 bases. Per the germline V gene, CDR1 is MDHEN and CDR2 is SYDVKM. The CDR3 DNA follows: TGTGCCAGCAGTCCCCGACTAGCGGGGGCAGAGACCCAGTACTTC. Protein sequence: CASSPRLAGAETQYF.